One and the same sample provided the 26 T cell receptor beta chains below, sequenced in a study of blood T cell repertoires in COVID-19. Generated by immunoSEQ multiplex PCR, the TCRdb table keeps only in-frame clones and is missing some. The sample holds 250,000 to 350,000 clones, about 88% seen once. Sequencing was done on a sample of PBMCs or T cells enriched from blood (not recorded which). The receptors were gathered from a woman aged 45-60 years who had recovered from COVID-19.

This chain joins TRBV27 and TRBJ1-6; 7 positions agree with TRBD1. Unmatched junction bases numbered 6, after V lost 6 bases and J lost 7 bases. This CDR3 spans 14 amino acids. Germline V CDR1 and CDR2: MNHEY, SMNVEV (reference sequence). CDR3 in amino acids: CASRPGTANSPLHF. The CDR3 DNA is TGTGCCAGCAGGCCCGGGACAGCGAATTCACCCCTCCACTTT.

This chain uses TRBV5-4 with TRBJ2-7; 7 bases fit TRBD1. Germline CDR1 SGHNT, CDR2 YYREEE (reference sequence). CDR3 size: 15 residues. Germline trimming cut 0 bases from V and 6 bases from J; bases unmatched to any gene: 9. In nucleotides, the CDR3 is TGTGCCAGCAGCTTGGCCGAGGGGGCTGGGGCCGAGCAGTACTTC. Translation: CASSLAEGAGAEQYF.

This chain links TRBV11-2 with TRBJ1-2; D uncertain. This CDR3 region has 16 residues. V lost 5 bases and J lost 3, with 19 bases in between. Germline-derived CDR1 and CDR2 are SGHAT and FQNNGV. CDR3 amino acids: CASSKDQDDEDYGYTF. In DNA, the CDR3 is TGTGCCAGCAGCAAAGACCAGGATGATGAAGACTATGGCTACACCTTC.

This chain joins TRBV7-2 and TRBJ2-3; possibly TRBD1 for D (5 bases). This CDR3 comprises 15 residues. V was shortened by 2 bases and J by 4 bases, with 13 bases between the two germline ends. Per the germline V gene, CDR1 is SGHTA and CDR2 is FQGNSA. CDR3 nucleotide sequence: TGTGCCAGCAGCTTAAGGTCAGGGCAGGCAGATACGCAGTATTTT. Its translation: CASSLRSGQADTQYF. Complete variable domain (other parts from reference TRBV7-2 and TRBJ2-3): GAGVSQSPSNKVTEKGKDVELRCDPISGHTALYWYRQSLGQGLEFLIYFQGNSAPDKSGLPSDRFSAERTGGSVSTLTIQRTQQEDSAVYLCASSLRSGQADTQYFGPGTRLTVL.

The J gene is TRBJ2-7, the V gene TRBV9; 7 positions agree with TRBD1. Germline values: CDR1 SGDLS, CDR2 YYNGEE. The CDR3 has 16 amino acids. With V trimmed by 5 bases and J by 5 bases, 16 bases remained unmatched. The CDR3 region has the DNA TGTGCCAGCAGTTCAACATTCAGGACAGGTCAACACGAGCAGTACTTC. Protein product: CASSSTFRTGQHEQYF.

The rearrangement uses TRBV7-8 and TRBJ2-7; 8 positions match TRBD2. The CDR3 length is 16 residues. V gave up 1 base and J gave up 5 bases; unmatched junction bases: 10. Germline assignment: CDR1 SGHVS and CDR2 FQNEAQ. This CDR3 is CASSLGASGGLDEQYF. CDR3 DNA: TGTGCCAGCAGCTTAGGAGCCAGCGGGGGTCTAGACGAGCAGTACTTC.

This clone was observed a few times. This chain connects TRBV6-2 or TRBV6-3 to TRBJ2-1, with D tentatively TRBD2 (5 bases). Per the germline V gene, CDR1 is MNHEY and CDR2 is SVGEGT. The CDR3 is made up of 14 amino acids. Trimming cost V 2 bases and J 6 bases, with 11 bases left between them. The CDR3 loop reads CASSYGGSANEQFF. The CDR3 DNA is TGTGCCAGCAGTTACGGAGGTAGCGCCAATGAGCAGTTCTTC.

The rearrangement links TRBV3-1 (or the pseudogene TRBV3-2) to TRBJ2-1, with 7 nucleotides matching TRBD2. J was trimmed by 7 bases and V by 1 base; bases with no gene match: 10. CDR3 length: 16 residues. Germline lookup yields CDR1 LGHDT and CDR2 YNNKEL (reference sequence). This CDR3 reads CASSQVRAGRGNEQFF. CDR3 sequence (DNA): TGTGCCAGCAGCCAAGTTCGAGCGGGACGTGGGAATGAGCAGTTCTTC.

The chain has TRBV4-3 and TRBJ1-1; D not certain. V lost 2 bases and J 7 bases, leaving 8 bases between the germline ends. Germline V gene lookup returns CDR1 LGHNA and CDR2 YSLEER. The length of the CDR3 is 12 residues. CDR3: CASSQPPGEAFF. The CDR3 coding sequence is TGCGCCAGCAGCCAACCTCCAGGTGAAGCTTTCTTT.

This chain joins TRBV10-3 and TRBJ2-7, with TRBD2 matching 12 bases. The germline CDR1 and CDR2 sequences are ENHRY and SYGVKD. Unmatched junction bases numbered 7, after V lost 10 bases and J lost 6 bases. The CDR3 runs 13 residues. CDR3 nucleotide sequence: TGTGCCACGGGGACTAGCGGGCCGGGCGAGCAGTACTTC. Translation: CATGTSGPGEQYF.

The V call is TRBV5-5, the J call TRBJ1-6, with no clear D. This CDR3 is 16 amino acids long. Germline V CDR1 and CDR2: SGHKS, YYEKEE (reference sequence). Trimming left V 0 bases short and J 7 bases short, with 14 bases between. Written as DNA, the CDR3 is TGTGCCAGCAGCTTGGCCTTCGGCTCGGGGAATTCACCCCTCCACTTT. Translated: CASSLAFGSGNSPLHF. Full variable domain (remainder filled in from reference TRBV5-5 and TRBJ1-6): DAGVTQSPTHLIKTRGQQVTLRCSPISGHKSVSWYQQVLGQGPQFIFQYYEKEERGRGNFPDRFSARQFPNYSSELNVNALLLGDSALYLCASSLAFGSGNSPLHFGNGTRLTVT.

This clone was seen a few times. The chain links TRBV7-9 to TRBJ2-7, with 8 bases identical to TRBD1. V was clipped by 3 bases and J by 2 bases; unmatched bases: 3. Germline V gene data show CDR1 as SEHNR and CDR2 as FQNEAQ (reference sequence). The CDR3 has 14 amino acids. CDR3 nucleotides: TGTGCCAGCAGCTTCCGGGACAGGACCTACGAGCAGTACTTC. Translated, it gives CASSFRDRTYEQYF.

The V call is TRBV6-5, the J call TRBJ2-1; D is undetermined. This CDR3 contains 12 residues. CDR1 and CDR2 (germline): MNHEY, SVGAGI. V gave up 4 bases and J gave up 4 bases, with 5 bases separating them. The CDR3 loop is CASSLRYNEQFF. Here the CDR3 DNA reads TGTGCCAGCAGTTTGCGGTACAATGAGCAGTTCTTC.

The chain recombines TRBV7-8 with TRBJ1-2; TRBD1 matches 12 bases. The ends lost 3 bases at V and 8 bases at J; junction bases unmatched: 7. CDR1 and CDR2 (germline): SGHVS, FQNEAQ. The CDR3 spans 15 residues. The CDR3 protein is CASSLRDRGLGGYTF. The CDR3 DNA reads TGTGCCAGCAGCTTGCGGGACAGGGGGCTCGGGGGCTACACCTTC.

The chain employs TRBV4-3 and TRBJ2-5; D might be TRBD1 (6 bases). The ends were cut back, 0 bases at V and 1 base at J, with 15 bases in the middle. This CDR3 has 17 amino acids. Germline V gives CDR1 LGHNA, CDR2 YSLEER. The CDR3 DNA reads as TGCGCCAGCAGCCAAGATTCTTCCCCGGACAGCCAAGAGACCCAGTACTTC. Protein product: CASSQDSSPDSQETQYF.

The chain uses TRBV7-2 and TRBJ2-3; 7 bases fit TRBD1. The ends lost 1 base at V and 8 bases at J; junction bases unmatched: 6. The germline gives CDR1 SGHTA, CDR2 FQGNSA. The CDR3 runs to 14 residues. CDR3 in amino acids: CASSLGQGGATQYF. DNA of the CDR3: TGTGCCAGCAGCTTAGGACAGGGTGGGGCTACGCAGTATTTT.

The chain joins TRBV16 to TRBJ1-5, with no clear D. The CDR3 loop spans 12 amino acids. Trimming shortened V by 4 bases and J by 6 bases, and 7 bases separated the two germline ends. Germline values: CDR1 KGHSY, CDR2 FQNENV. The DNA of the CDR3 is TGTGCCAGCAGCCCACTAGGTCAGCCCCAGCATTTT. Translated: CASSPLGQPQHF.

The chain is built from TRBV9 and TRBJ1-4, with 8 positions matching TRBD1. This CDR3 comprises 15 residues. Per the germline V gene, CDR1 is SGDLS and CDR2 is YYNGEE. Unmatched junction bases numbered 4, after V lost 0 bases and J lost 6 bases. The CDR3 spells CASSVVAGGYEKLFF. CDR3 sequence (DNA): TGTGCCAGCAGCGTAGTGGCAGGGGGCTATGAAAAACTGTTTTTT.

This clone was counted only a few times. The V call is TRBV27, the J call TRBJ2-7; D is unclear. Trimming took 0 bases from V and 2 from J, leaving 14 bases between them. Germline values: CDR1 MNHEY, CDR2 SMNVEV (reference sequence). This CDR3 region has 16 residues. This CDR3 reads CASSLSFRQNTYEQYF. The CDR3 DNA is TGTGCCAGCAGTTTATCGTTCAGGCAAAATACCTACGAGCAGTACTTC.

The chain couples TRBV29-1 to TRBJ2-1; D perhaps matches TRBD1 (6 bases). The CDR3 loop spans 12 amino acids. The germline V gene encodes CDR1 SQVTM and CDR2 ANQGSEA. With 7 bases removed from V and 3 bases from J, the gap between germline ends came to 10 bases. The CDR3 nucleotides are TGCAGCGAACAGACAGGCTACAATGAGCAGTTCTTC. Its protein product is CSEQTGYNEQFF.

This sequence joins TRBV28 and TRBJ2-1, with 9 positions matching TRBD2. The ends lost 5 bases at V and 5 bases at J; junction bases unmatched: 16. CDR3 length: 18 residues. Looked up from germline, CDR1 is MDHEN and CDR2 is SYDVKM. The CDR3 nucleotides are TGTGCCAGCAGTACCAGACTAGCGGAACTCCAAAAAAACAATGAGCAGTTCTTC. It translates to CASSTRLAELQKNNEQFF.

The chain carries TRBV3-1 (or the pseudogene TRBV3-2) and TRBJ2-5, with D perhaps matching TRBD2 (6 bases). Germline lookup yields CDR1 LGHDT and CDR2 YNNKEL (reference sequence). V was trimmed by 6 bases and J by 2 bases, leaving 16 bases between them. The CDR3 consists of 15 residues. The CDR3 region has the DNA TGTGCCAGCAGGCCCGGGACTGTAACGCAAGAGACCCAGTACTTC. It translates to CASRPGTVTQETQYF.

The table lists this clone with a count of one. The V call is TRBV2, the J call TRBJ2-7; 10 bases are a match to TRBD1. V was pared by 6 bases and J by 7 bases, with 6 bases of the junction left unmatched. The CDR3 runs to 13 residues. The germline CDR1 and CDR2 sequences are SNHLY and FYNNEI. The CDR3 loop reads CASREDRGREQYF. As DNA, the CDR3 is TGTGCCAGCAGGGAGGACAGGGGGAGGGAGCAGTACTTC.

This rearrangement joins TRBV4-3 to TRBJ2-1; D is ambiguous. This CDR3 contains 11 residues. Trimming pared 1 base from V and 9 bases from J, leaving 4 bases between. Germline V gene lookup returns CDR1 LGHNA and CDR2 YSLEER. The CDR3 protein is CASSQGGEQFF. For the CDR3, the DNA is TGCGCCAGCAGCCAAGGCGGTGAGCAGTTCTTC.

The CDR3 coding sequence is TGTGCCAGCAGCACGCGGGAGTTAGCTTTCTTT. Protein sequence: CASSTRELAFF. The chain recombines TRBV6-2 or TRBV6-3 with TRBJ1-1, with unresolved D. The CDR3 totals 11 residues. V was pared by 6 bases and J by 10 bases, with 12 bases between. The germline V gene has CDR1 MNHEY and CDR2 SVGEGT.

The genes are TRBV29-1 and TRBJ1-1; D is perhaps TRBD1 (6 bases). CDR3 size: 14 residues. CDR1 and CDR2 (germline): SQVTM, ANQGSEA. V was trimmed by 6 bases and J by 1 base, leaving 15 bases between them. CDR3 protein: CSVGMPGQNTEAFF. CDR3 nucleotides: TGCAGCGTCGGGATGCCGGGACAGAACACTGAAGCTTTCTTT.